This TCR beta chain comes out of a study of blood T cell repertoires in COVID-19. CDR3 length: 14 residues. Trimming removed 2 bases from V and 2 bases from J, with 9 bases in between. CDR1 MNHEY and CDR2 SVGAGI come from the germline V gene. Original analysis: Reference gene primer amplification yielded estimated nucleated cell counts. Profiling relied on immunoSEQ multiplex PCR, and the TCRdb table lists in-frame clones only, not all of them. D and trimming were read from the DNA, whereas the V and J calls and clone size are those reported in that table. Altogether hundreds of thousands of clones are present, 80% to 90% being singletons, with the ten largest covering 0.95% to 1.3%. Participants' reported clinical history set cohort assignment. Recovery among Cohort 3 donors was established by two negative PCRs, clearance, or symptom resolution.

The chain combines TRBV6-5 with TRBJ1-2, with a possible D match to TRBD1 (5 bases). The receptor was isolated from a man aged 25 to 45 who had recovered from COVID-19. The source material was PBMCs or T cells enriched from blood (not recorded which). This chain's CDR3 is CASSYPGGNYGYTF. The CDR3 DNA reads TGTGCCAGCAGTTACCCGGGGGGGAACTATGGCTACACCTTC.